The source of this T cell receptor beta chain is a study of cytomegalovirus exposure and HLA in healthy donors. When sampled, the donors appeared nominally healthy, though they likely had unrecorded immune exposures. PCR employed 60 Vbeta and 13 Jbeta primers. Using immunoSEQ multiplex PCR, the repertoire was profiled, and TCRdb retains in-frame clones only, with some absent. The sample shows approximately 140,000 clones, around 80% of them seen only once. The CDR3 has 15 amino acids. From germline, CDR1 is ENHRY and CDR2 SYGVKD. Unmatched junction bases numbered 3, after V lost 4 bases and J lost 0 bases.

Material for sequencing was PBMCs. The sequence derives from a woman aged 45-65 years in good health and CMV-seronegative. The chain uses TRBV10-3 and TRBJ1-5, with 7 bases identical to TRBD1. CDR3 amino acids: CAISVTGDSNQPQHF. In DNA form, the CDR3 reads TGTGCCATCAGTGTAACAGGGGATAGCAATCAGCCCCAGCATTTT.